Following are 21 T cell receptor beta chains from one sample sequenced in a study of cytomegalovirus exposure and HLA in healthy donors. Primers: 60 Vbeta forward and 13 Jbeta reverse. Assay used: immunoSEQ multiplex PCR; TCRdb lists only in-frame clones, some missing. The sample gives some 67,000 clones, 80% to 90% of which show up once; 9% to 13% is in the top ten. Source material: PBMCs. The receptors were sampled from a woman aged 25 to 39 in good health and CMV-seropositive.

This clone has just a few counts. The chain combines TRBV2 with TRBJ2-1, with 7 bases aligning to TRBD2. Unmatched junction bases numbered 11, after V lost 3 bases and J lost 6 bases. This CDR3 is 16 amino acids long. Germline values: CDR1 SNHLY, CDR2 FYNNEI. The CDR3 sequence is CASSDGGGPSSNEQFF. For the CDR3, the DNA is TGTGCCAGCAGTGACGGGGGAGGGCCTTCGAGCAATGAGCAGTTCTTC.

This clone was seen only once. The J gene is TRBJ2-5, the V gene TRBV5-1; D may be TRBD2 (5 bases). This CDR3 contains 14 residues. Trimming removed 4 bases at V and 8 bases at J, with 18 bases between. CDR1 SGHRS and CDR2 YFSETQ come from the germline V gene. The CDR3 loop reads CASSGSVRSETQYF. DNA of the CDR3: TGCGCCAGCAGCGGTAGCGTCCGTAGCGAAACCCAGTACTTC.

The chain links TRBV6-5 to TRBJ2-7; TRBD1 matches at 7 bases. CDR3 length: 13 residues. CDR1 is MNHEY, CDR2 SVGAGI, per germline. With 6 bases clipped from V and 6 bases from J, the junction kept 8 bases outside the gene matches. Here the CDR3 reads CASRDPDRAEQYF. The CDR3 region has the DNA TGTGCCAGCAGGGACCCCGACAGGGCCGAGCAGTACTTC.

The V gene is TRBV27, the J gene TRBJ1-1; no reliable D call. The CDR3 is made up of 12 amino acids. V dropped 3 bases and J dropped 5 bases, with 7 bases sitting between them. CDR1 MNHEY and CDR2 SMNVEV come from the germline V gene (reference sequence). This CDR3 is CASSFHGTEAFF. The CDR3 DNA reads TGTGCCAGCAGTTTCCACGGTACTGAAGCTTTCTTT.

The chain joins TRBV4-2 to TRBJ1-1; D remains ambiguous. Germline values: CDR1 LGHNA, CDR2 YNFKEQ. The CDR3 consists of 13 residues. Trimming stripped 1 base from V and 4 bases from J, with 7 bases between. The CDR3 protein is CASSQVGFTEAFF. The CDR3 coding sequence is TGTGCCAGCAGCCAAGTCGGGTTCACTGAAGCTTTCTTT.

This rearrangement joins TRBV30 to TRBJ1-2; no reliable D call. The V end was cut by 2 bases, the J end by 4 bases, with 8 bases between. CDR1 is GTSNPN and CDR2 is SVGIG in the germline V gene (reference sequence). This CDR3 spans 12 amino acids. CDR3: CAWSTGFYGYTF. Here the CDR3 DNA reads TGTGCCTGGAGTACCGGGTTCTATGGCTACACCTTC.

The rearrangement links TRBV27 to TRBJ2-7; 9 nucleotides line up with TRBD1. The germline V gene encodes CDR1 MNHEY and CDR2 SMNVEV (reference sequence). With V trimmed by 7 bases and J by 2 bases, 12 bases remained unmatched. CDR3 length: 16 amino acids. CDR3 residues: CASTPSRGQGTYEQYF. CDR3 DNA: TGTGCCAGCACTCCATCCAGGGGACAGGGTACCTACGAGCAGTACTTC.

The chain couples TRBV11-2 to TRBJ2-1; TRBD2 agrees at 11 bases. Germline V lookup: CDR1 SGHAT, CDR2 FQNNGV. Trimming cost V 3 bases and J 7 bases; bases outside gene matches: 8. This CDR3 has 16 residues. The CDR3: CASSLGVAGGYNEQFF. CDR3 coding DNA: TGTGCCAGCAGCTTGGGGGTAGCGGGAGGGTATAATGAGCAGTTCTTC.

This clone was counted once. This rearrangement joins TRBV7-6 to TRBJ2-2, with 12 nucleotides matching TRBD2. V trimming: 2 bases; J trimming: 0 bases; junction bases outside the gene matches: 1. Germline lookup yields CDR1 SGHVS and CDR2 FNYEAQ. This CDR3 is built from 17 residues. This CDR3 is CASSLWTSGANTGELFF. In nucleotides, the CDR3 is TGTGCCAGCAGCTTATGGACTAGCGGGGCGAACACCGGGGAGCTGTTTTTT.

The chain's CDR3 is CAISSQVLSEGYTF. CDR3 nucleotides: TGTGCCATCAGTTCACAGGTTCTGTCGGAAGGCTACACCTTC. The V and J genes are TRBV10-3 and TRBJ1-2, with a possible D match to TRBD1 (5 bases). The CDR3 totals 14 residues. V was clipped by 5 bases and J by 8 bases, with 18 bases between them. The germline gives CDR1 ENHRY, CDR2 SYGVKD.

The chain employs TRBV28 and TRBJ1-5, with 8 bases that match TRBD1. Germline V gene lookup returns CDR1 MDHEN and CDR2 SYDVKM. The CDR3 spans 15 residues. V trimming: 4 bases; J trimming: 5 bases; junction bases outside the gene matches: 7. CDR3 in amino acids: CASSSTGGTYQPQHF. The DNA for the CDR3 is TGTGCCAGCAGTTCCACAGGGGGAACATATCAGCCCCAGCATTTT. Full variable domain (missing parts from reference TRBV28 and TRBJ1-5): DVKVTQSSRYLVKRTGEKVFLECVQDMDHENMFWYRQDPGLGLRLIYFSYDVKMKEKGDIPEGYSVSREKKERFSLILESASTNQTSMYLCASSSTGGTYQPQHFGDGTRLSIL.

A few counts support this clone. This sequence joins TRBV6-6 and TRBJ2-6, with D tentatively TRBD1 (5 bases). V was cut by 6 bases and J by 1 base, with 10 bases left in between. This CDR3 comprises 15 residues. Germline-derived CDR1 and CDR2 are MNHNY and SVGAGI (reference sequence). The CDR3 nucleotides read TGTGCCAGCAGCCTCGGACAATCTGGGGCCAACGTCCTGACTTTC. This gives the protein CASSLGQSGANVLTF.

The chain couples TRBV21-1 to TRBJ2-2; the table gives TRBD2 as D, unverified against the DNA. TRBV21-1 is a pseudogene. This CDR3 comprises 23 residues. CDR3 in amino acids: CASSKGIHPGLAGGPPKTGELFF. CDR3 bases: TGTGCCAGCAGCAAAGGAATTCATCCGGGACTAGCGGGAGGGCCACCAAAAACCGGGGAGCTGTTTTTT.

V and J are TRBV7-9 and TRBJ1-1; D unresolved. Between the trimmed V and J ends, which lost 4 bases and 1 base, there was a span of 10 bases. CDR1 and CDR2 from the germline V gene are SEHNR and FQNEAQ (reference sequence). The CDR3 has 14 amino acids. CDR3 sequence reads: CASSSRQANTEAFF. The CDR3 DNA reads TGTGCCAGCAGCTCTCGCCAGGCGAACACTGAAGCTTTCTTT.

The chain uses TRBV10-1 and TRBJ1-1, with D unclear. V shed 0 bases and J shed 9 bases, with 11 bases lying between them. Per germline, CDR1 WNHNN and CDR2 SYGVQD (reference sequence). This CDR3 has 13 residues. The CDR3 sequence: CASSESSGGKAFF. As DNA, the CDR3 is TGCGCCAGCAGTGAGTCGAGCGGAGGGAAAGCTTTCTTT.

V usage is TRBV28 and J usage is TRBJ2-6, with D possibly matching TRBD2 (5 bases). The CDR3 consists of 16 residues. Deletions cut 3 bases from V and 4 bases from J, with 13 bases between. CDR1 and CDR2 (germline): MDHEN, SYDVKM. In DNA, the CDR3 is TGTGCCAGCAGTTTCGGGGTTTCTTCCGGGGCCAACGTCCTGACTTTC. Protein product: CASSFGVSSGANVLTF.

This clone was counted only a few times. This chain joins TRBV29-1 and TRBJ2-2, with 9 bases fitting TRBD2. The CDR3 totals 15 residues. Trimming removed 2 bases from V and 0 bases from J; junction bases left unmatched: 1. Germline loops: CDR1 SQVTM, CDR2 ANQGSEA. In DNA, the CDR3 is TGCAGCGTTGAACTAGCGGGATCGAACACCGGGGAGCTGTTTTTT. It is translated as CSVELAGSNTGELFF.

The chain uses TRBV25-1 and TRBJ1-1; no reliable D call. Per germline, CDR1 MGHDK and CDR2 SYGVNS. This CDR3 is built from 14 residues. V was shortened by 2 bases and J by 1 base, with 8 bases between the two germline ends. Here the CDR3 reads CASSEAAWNTEAFF. CDR3 bases: TGTGCCAGCAGTGAAGCAGCGTGGAACACTGAAGCTTTCTTT.

The chain joins TRBV9 to TRBJ2-7, with TRBD2 matching over 7 bases. This CDR3 has 15 amino acids. The V gene's germline CDR1 is SGDLS and CDR2 YYNGEE. J gave up 2 bases and V 2 bases, and 7 bases lay outside the gene matches. The CDR3 sequence: CASSVGGSPTYEQYF. For the CDR3, the DNA is TGTGCCAGCAGCGTTGGCGGGAGCCCCACCTACGAGCAGTACTTC.

The chain recombines TRBV30 with TRBJ1-5; perhaps TRBD1 as D (5 bases). This CDR3 has 15 residues. V lost 3 bases to trimming and J lost 0 bases, with 12 bases between them. From germline, CDR1 is GTSNPN and CDR2 SVGIG (reference sequence). CDR3 nucleotide sequence: TGTGCCTGGAGGTCGGGGGTCCCTAGCAATCAGCCCCAGCATTTT. Amino acids: CAWRSGVPSNQPQHF. Combining the CDR3 with reference TRBV30 and TRBJ1-5 gives the whole variable domain SQTIHQWPATLVQPVGSPLSLECTVEGTSNPNLYWYRQAAGRGLQLLFYSVGIGQISSEVPQNLSASRPQDRQFILSSKKLLLSDSGFYLCAWRSGVPSNQPQHFGDGTRLSIL.

The rearrangement links TRBV7-9 to TRBJ2-5; D may be TRBD2 (5 bases). V was pared by 1 base and J by 0 bases, with 12 bases between. This CDR3 has 16 residues. Germline V CDR1 and CDR2: SEHNR, FQNEAQ (reference sequence). The CDR3 loop is CASSLEERADQETQYF. For the CDR3, the DNA is TGTGCCAGCAGCTTAGAAGAACGAGCGGACCAAGAGACCCAGTACTTC.